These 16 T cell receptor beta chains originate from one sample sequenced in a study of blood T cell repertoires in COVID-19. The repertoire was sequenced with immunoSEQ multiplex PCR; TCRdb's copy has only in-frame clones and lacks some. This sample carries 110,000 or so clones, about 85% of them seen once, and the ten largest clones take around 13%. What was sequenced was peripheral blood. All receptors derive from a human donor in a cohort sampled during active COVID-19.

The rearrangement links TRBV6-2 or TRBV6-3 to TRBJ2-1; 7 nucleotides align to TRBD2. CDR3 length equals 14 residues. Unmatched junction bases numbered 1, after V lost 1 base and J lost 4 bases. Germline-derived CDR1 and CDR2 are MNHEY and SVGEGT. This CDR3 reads CASSYWGGYNEQFF. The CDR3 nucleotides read TGTGCCAGCAGTTACTGGGGGGGGTACAATGAGCAGTTCTTC.

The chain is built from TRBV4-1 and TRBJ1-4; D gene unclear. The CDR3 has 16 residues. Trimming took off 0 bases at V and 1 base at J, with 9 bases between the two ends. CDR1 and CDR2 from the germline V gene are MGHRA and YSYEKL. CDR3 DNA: TGCGCCAGCAGCCAAGATGTAGGGAGAACTAATGAAAAACTGTTTTTT. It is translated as CASSQDVGRTNEKLFF.

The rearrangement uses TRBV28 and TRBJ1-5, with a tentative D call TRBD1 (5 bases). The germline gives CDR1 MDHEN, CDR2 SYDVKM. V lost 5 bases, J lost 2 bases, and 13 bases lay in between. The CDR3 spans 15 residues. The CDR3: CASSPAGGGNQPQHF. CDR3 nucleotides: TGTGCCAGCAGTCCGGCGGGGGGTGGCAATCAGCCCCAGCATTTT.

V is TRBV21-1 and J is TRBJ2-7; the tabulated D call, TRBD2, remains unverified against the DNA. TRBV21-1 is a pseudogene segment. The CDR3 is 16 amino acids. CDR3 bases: TGTGCCAGCAGGAAGGGAGGCAAACTCCAGGCCTACGAGCAGTACTTC. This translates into CASRKGGKLQAYEQYF.

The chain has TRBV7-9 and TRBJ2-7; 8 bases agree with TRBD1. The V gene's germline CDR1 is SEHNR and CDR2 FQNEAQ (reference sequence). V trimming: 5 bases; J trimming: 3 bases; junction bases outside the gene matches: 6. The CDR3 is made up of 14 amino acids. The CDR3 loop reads CASSTDRGGYEQYF. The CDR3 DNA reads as TGTGCCAGCAGCACCGACAGGGGTGGCTACGAGCAGTACTTC. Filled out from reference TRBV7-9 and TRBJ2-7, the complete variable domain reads DTGVSQNPRHKITKRGQNVTFRCDPISEHNRLYWYRQTLGQGPEFLTYFQNEAQLEKSRLLSDRFSAERPKGSFSTLEIQRTEQGDSAMYLCASSTDRGGYEQYFGPGTRLTVT.

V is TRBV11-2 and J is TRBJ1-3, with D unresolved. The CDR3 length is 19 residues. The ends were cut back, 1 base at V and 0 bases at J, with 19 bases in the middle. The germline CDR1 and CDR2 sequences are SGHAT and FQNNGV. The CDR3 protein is CASSLGSGLSSYSGNTIYF. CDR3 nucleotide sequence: TGTGCCAGCAGCTTAGGCTCGGGATTAAGCTCTTACTCTGGAAACACCATATATTTT.

CDR3 region: CAINAREGSPLHF. CDR3 coding DNA: TGTGCCATAAACGCCCGTGAGGGTTCACCCCTCCACTTT. This chain links TRBV10-3 with TRBJ1-6; D ambiguous. There are 13 residues in the CDR3. V was pared by 9 bases and J by 9 bases, with 15 bases between. CDR1 and CDR2 from the germline V gene are ENHRY and SYGVKD.

The CDR3 nucleotides read TGTGCCAGCAGTGGGGGAGCGGGGGTCGAGCAGTACTTC. Translated: CASSGGAGVEQYF. The chain uses TRBV27 and TRBJ2-7, with 8 bases matching TRBD2. With 5 bases clipped from V and 6 bases from J, the junction kept 6 bases outside the gene matches. Germline V CDR1 and CDR2: MNHEY, SMNVEV (reference sequence). The CDR3 has 13 amino acids.

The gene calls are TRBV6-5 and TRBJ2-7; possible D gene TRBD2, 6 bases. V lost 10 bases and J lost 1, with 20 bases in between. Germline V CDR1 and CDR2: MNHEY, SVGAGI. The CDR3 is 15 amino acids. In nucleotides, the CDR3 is TGTGCCATCCAAGCGGCGACCGGGAGATCCTACGAGCAGTACTTC. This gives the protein CAIQAATGRSYEQYF.

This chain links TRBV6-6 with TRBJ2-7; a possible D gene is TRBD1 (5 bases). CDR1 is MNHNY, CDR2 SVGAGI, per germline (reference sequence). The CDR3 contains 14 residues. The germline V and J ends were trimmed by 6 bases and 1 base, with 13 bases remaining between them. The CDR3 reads CASRDNRRSYEQYF. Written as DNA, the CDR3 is TGTGCCAGCAGGGACAATCGGCGGTCCTACGAGCAGTACTTC.

CDR3 in amino acids: CASSPWTGLGNNEQFF. CDR3 nucleotide sequence: TGTGCCAGCAGCCCATGGACTGGCCTCGGGAACAATGAGCAGTTCTTC. This chain links TRBV11-2 with TRBJ2-1; tentative D call: TRBD2 (5 bases). The CDR3 sequence is 16 residues long. Per germline, CDR1 SGHAT and CDR2 FQNNGV. Trimming left V 5 bases short and J 5 bases short, with 19 bases between.

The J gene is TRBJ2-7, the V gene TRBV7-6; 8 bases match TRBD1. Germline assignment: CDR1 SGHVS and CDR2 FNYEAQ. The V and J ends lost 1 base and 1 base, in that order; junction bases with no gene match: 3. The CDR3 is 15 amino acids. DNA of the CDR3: TGTGCCAGCAGCTTAGGGGGACAGGCTTCCTACGAGCAGTACTTC. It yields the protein CASSLGGQASYEQYF.

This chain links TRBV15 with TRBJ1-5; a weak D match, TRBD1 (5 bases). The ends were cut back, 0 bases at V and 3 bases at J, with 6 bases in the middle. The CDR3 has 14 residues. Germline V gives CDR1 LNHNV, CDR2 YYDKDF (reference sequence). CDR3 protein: CATSRDRVNQPQHF. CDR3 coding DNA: TGTGCCACCAGCAGAGACAGGGTCAATCAGCCCCAGCATTTT.

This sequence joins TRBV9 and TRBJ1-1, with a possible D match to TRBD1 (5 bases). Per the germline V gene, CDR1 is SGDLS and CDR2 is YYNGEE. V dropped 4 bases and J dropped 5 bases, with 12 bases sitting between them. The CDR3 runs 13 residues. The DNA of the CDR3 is TGTGCCAGCAGCCCCGGTCGGGGGACTGAAGCTTTCTTT. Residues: CASSPGRGTEAFF. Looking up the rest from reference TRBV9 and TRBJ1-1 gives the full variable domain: DSGVTQTPKHLITATGQRVTLRCSPRSGDLSVYWYQQSLDQGLQFLIQYYNGEERAKGNILERFSAQQFPDLHSELNLSSLELGDSALYFCASSPGRGTEAFFGQGTRLTVV.

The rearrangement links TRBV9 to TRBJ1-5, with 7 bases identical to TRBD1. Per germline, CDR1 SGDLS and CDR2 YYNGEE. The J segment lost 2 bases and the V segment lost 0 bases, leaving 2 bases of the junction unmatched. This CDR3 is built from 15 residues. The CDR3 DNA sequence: TGTGCCAGCAGCGTAGGCAGGGGGGGCAATCAGCCCCAGCATTTT. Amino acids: CASSVGRGGNQPQHF.

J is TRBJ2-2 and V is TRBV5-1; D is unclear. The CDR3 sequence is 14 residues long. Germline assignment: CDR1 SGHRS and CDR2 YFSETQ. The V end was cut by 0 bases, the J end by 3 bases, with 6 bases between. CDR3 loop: CASSLAVYTGELFF. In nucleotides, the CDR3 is TGCGCCAGCAGCTTGGCGGTTTACACCGGGGAGCTGTTTTTT.